A selection of T cell receptor beta chains follows, all from one sample in a study of blood T cell repertoires in COVID-19. The repertoire was sequenced with immunoSEQ multiplex PCR; TCRdb's copy has only in-frame clones and lacks some. The sample lists a few hundred thousand clones; about nine tenths were seen once. Sequences were obtained from peripheral blood. These receptors all stem from a man aged 55 to 70 with acute or convalescent COVID-19. The CDR3 runs from the conserved cysteine through the conserved F or W. The D gene is left open where the match is weak. Clone size is given for some rows only: seen once, a few or many times, or a class if the clone is expanded.

size,V,D,J,CDR3,DNA
once,TRBV7-3,TRBD2,TRBJ2-2,CASSLTTSTNTGELFF,TGTGCCAGCAGCTTGACGACTAGCACGAACACCGGGGAGCTGTTTTTT
NA,TRBV24-1,NA,TRBJ2-7,CATRGWTGRGRYEQYF,TGTGCCACCAGGGGGTGGACGGGAAGAGGACGGTACGAGCAGTACTTC
NA,TRBV30,NA,TRBJ1-5,CAWSDRADQPQHF,TGTGCCTGGAGTGACAGGGCCGATCAGCCCCAGCATTTT
NA,TRBV19,TRBD1,TRBJ1-1,CASSPGRGQGSGGAEAFF,TGTGCCAGTAGTCCCGGAAGGGGACAGGGGTCGGGAGGAGCTGAAGCTTTCTTT
NA,TRBV19,TRBD1,TRBJ2-3,CASSGTVSTDTQYF,TGTGCCAGTAGCGGGACAGTTAGCACAGATACGCAGTATTTT
NA,TRBV5-1,TRBD1,TRBJ2-7,CASSLRATGREQYF,TGCGCCAGCAGCTTGAGGGCGACAGGGAGAGAGCAGTACTTC
NA,TRBV28,TRBD1,TRBJ1-1,CASSSRDRFSEAFF,TGTGCCAGCAGTTCCCGGGACAGGTTCTCTGAAGCTTTCTTT
NA,TRBV28,NA,TRBJ1-1,CASSLLGVSVNTEAFF,TGTGCCAGCAGTTTATTAGGTGTCAGCGTGAACACTGAAGCTTTCTTT
NA,TRBV10-3,NA,TRBJ2-7,CAISVPSTFQQQYF,TGTGCCATCAGTGTTCCCTCGACATTCCAGCAGCAGTACTTC
NA,TRBV10-3,TRBD1,TRBJ1-2,CAISETDEGARYGYTF,TGTGCCATCAGTGAGACGGATGAGGGGGCGCGGTATGGCTACACCTTC
once,TRBV30,NA,TRBJ1-1,CAWSRNTEAFF,TGTGCCTGGAGCAGGAACACTGAAGCTTTCTTT
NA,TRBV30,TRBD1,TRBJ2-2,CAWSLGQVEGELFF,TGTGCCTGGAGTCTGGGACAGGTGGAAGGGGAGCTGTTTTTT
NA,TRBV5-6,TRBD1,TRBJ2-7,CASSGGWTGGQTYEQYF,TGTGCCAGCAGCGGCGGATGGACAGGGGGACAGACCTACGAGCAGTACTTC
few,TRBV6-5,TRBD1,TRBJ1-1,CASSYLPGGTEAFF,TGTGCCAGCAGTTACCTACCAGGGGGCACTGAAGCTTTCTTT
few,TRBV7-9,NA,TRBJ1-2,CASIGGNYGYTF,TGTGCCAGCATTGGGGGGAACTATGGCTACACCTTC
NA,TRBV11-2,TRBD2,TRBJ2-5,CASSPMGGTETQYF,TGTGCCAGCAGCCCCATGGGAGGGACAGAGACCCAGTACTTC
once,TRBV11-3,TRBD2,TRBJ2-7,CASSLDQWGRDYEQYF,TGTGCCAGCAGCTTAGATCAATGGGGGAGGGACTACGAGCAGTACTTC
NA,TRBV5-6,TRBD1,TRBJ2-7,CASSDGTVPYEQYF,TGTGCCAGCAGCGACGGGACAGTACCCTACGAGCAGTACTTC
NA,TRBV4-2,TRBD2,TRBJ2-7,CASSQDSVAGVSYEQYF,TGTGCCAGCAGCCAAGATTCGGTAGCGGGAGTTTCGTACGAGCAGTACTTC
few,TRBV9,TRBD2,TRBJ2-2,CASSVLAANGNSQGTSGYTGELFF,TGTGCCAGCAGCGTACTTGCGGCGAACGGGAATAGCCAAGGGACTAGCGGTTACACCGGGGAGCTGTTTTTT
few,TRBV27,NA,TRBJ2-7,CASSLDVPLAGSSYEQYF,TGTGCCAGCAGTTTAGACGTCCCACTCGCGGGAAGCTCCTACGAGCAGTACTTC
NA,TRBV4-2,TRBD2,TRBJ2-1,CASSDQGTSGRLEQFF,TGTGCCAGCAGCGACCAGGGGACTAGCGGGAGACTTGAGCAGTTCTTC
NA,TRBV5-1,TRBD1,TRBJ2-3,CASSPIQGARDTQYF,TGCGCCAGCAGCCCTATTCAGGGGGCGCGAGATACGCAGTATTTT
NA,TRBV5-4,NA,TRBJ1-2,CASSLPGPNYGYTF,TGTGCCAGCAGCTTGCCAGGGCCTAACTATGGCTACACCTTC
few,TRBV28,NA,TRBJ2-5,CASSFDSGPETQYF,TGTGCCAGCAGTTTCGATTCAGGGCCCGAGACCCAGTACTTC
NA,TRBV28,TRBD1,TRBJ1-2,CASRVQGTYGYTF,TGTGCCAGCAGGGTACAGGGGACCTATGGCTACACCTTC
NA,TRBV11-2,NA,TRBJ2-5,CASSLEDNSGESQYF,TGTGCCAGCAGCTTAGAAGACAACTCGGGAGAGTCCCAGTACTTC
NA,TRBV25-1,NA,TRBJ1-3,CASSVGEVGNTIYF,TGTGCCAGCAGTGTCGGGGAGGTCGGAAACACCATATATTTT
NA,TRBV30,TRBD1,TRBJ1-5,CAWSRDRGLGQPQHF,TGTGCCTGGAGTAGGGACAGGGGGCTAGGGCAGCCCCAGCATTTT
NA,TRBV9,NA,TRBJ2-7,CASSAGPQRVQYF,TGTGCCAGCAGCGCGGGTCCGCAGCGGGTGCAGTACTTC
NA,TRBV28,NA,TRBJ1-5,CASSLGGAKSNQPQHF,TGTGCCAGCAGTTTGGGGGGTGCTAAAAGCAATCAGCCCCAGCATTTT
NA,TRBV19,TRBD1,TRBJ1-5,CASSIDLTGGRQPQHF,TGTGCCAGTAGTATAGATCTGACAGGGGGCCGACAGCCCCAGCATTTT
NA,TRBV11-2,TRBD2,TRBJ2-1,CASSFGTSGRAEQFF,TGTGCCAGCAGCTTTGGGACTAGCGGGAGAGCTGAGCAGTTCTTC
few,TRBV3-1/TRBV3-2,TRBD2,TRBJ2-1,CASSFLTSGRANEQFF,TGTGCCAGCAGCTTTCTGACTAGCGGGAGGGCCAATGAGCAGTTCTTC
NA,TRBV6-2/TRBV6-3,NA,TRBJ1-1,CASSSPFQGLDTEAFF,TGTGCCAGCAGTTCCCCATTCCAGGGCCTGGACACTGAAGCTTTCTTT
NA,TRBV28,TRBD2,TRBJ2-3,CASSSPFGRAPDTQYF,TGTGCCAGCAGTTCCCCTTTCGGGAGGGCCCCAGATACGCAGTATTTT
NA,TRBV19,NA,TRBJ2-7,CASSIGESFPPEQYF,TGTGCCAGTAGTATAGGGGAGAGTTTCCCACCTGAGCAGTACTTC
NA,TRBV5-1,NA,TRBJ1-1,CASSLLTSRNTEAFF,TGCGCCAGCAGCCTCCTAACGTCGAGGAACACTGAAGCTTTCTTT
once,TRBV29-1,TRBD2,TRBJ2-3,CSVGAGPGDTQYF,TGCAGCGTTGGAGCGGGGCCCGGGGATACGCAGTATTTT
NA,TRBV5-4,NA,TRBJ2-7,CASSSDSQSSYEQYF,TGTGCCAGCAGCTCGGACAGTCAAAGCTCCTACGAGCAGTACTTC
few,TRBV3-1/TRBV3-2,NA,TRBJ1-1,CASNLGGDTEAFF,TGTGCCAGCAACCTCGGGGGGGACACTGAAGCTTTCTTT
NA,TRBV5-1,NA,TRBJ1-1,CASSLKAGDTEAFF,TGCGCCAGCAGCTTGAAGGCAGGCGACACTGAAGCTTTCTTT
once,TRBV4-3,TRBD2,TRBJ2-3,CASSQDQAGGYTQYF,TGCGCCAGCAGCCAAGATCAAGCGGGAGGTTATACGCAGTATTTT
NA,TRBV28,NA,TRBJ2-7,CASTQAHYEQYF,TGTGCCAGCACACAGGCTCACTACGAGCAGTACTTC
NA,TRBV23-1,TRBD2,TRBJ2-3,CARRPGLAGADTQYF,TGCGCCAGGCGACCGGGACTAGCGGGAGCAGATACGCAGTATTTT
NA,TRBV13,TRBD1,TRBJ2-7,CASSPGTGSYEQYF,TGTGCCAGCAGTCCCGGGACAGGGTCCTACGAGCAGTACTTC
NA,TRBV6-5,NA,TRBJ1-4,CASSQTGFNEKLFF,TGTGCCAGCAGTCAGACAGGCTTTAATGAAAAACTGTTTTTT
NA,TRBV7-9,TRBD2,TRBJ2-7,CASRRTSGSYEQYF,TGTGCCAGCAGGCGGACTAGCGGGAGCTACGAGCAGTACTTC
once,TRBV18,TRBD1,TRBJ1-2,CASSPPTTGYGYTF,TGTGCCAGCTCACCACCAACGACAGGGTATGGCTACACCTTC
NA,TRBV5-8,NA,TRBJ1-3,CASPRGGRWTIYF,TGTGCCAGCCCTCGTGGGGGCCGGTGGACCATATATTTT
NA,TRBV3-1/TRBV3-2,NA,TRBJ2-3,CASSQADTQYF,TGTGCCAGCAGCCAAGCGGATACGCAGTATTTT
NA,TRBV24-1,NA,TRBJ1-4,CATSDTGTSSEKLFF,TGTGCCACCAGTGACACCGGGACAAGTAGTGAAAAACTGTTTTTT